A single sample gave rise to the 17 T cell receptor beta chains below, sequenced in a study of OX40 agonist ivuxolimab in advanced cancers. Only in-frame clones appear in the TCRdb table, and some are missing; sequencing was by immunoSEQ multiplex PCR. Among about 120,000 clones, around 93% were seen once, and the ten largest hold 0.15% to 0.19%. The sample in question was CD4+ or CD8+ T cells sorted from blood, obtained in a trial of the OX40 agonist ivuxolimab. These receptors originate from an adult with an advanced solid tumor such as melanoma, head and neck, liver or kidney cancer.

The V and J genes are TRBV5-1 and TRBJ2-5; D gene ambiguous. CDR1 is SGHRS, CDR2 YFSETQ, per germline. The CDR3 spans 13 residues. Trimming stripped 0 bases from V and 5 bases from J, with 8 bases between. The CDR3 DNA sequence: TGCGCCAGCAGCTTGGGGTTTAGGGAGACCCAGTACTTC. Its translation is CASSLGFRETQYF.

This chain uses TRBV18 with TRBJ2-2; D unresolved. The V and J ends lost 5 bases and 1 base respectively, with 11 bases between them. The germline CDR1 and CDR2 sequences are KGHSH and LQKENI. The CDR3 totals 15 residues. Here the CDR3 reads CASSDFSRNTGELFF. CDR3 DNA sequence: TGTGCCAGCTCAGACTTCTCAAGGAACACCGGGGAGCTGTTTTTT.

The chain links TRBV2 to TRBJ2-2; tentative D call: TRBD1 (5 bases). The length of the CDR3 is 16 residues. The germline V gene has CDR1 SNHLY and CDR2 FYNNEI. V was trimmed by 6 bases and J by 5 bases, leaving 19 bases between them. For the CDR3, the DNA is TGTGCCAGCAGCCCCGGGCAGGGTACAATTACCGGGGAGCTGTTTTTT. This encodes CASSPGQGTITGELFF.

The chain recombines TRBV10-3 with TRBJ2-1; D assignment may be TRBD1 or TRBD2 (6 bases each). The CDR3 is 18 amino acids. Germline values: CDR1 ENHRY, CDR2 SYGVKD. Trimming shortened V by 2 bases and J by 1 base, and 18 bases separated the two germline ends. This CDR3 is CAISEMMGGLRSYNEQFF. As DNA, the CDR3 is TGTGCCATCAGTGAGATGATGGGGGGCCTTAGGTCCTACAATGAGCAGTTCTTC.

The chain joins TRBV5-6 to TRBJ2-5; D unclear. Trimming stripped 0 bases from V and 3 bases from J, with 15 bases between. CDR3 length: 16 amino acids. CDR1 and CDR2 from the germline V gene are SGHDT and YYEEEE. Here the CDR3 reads CASSLEGRSKKETQYF. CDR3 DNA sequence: TGTGCCAGCAGCTTGGAGGGCAGGAGTAAGAAAGAGACCCAGTACTTC.

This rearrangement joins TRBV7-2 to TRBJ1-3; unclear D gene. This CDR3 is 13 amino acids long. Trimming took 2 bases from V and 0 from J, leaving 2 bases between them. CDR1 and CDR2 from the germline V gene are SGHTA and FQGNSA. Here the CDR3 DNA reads TGTGCCAGCAGCTTAAACTCTGGAAACACCATATATTTT. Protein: CASSLNSGNTIYF.

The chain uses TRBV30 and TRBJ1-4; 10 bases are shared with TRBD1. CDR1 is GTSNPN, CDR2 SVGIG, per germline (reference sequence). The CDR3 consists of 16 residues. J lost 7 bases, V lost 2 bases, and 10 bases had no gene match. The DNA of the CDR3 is TGTGCCTGGAGTCCTCCGGGACAGGGGCTAGGTGAAAAACTGTTTTTT. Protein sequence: CAWSPPGQGLGEKLFF.

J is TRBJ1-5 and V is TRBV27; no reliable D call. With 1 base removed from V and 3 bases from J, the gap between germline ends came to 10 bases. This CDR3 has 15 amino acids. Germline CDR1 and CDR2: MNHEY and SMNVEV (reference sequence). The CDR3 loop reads CASSLYSSNNQPQHF. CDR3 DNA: TGTGCCAGCAGTTTATATAGCAGTAACAATCAGCCCCAGCATTTT.

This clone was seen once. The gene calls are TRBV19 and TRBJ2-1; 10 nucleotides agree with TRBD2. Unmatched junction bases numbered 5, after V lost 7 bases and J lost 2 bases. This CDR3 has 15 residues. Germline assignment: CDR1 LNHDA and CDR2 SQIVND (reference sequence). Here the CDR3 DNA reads TGTGCCAGTACCTATCTAGCGGGGGCCTACAATGAGCAGTTCTTC. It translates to CASTYLAGAYNEQFF.

The DNA of the CDR3 is TGTGCCAGCAGGAACTCGGGGCCTCTCGGGGAGCTGTTTTTT. It translates to CASRNSGPLGELFF. J is TRBJ2-2 and V is TRBV28; D could derive from TRBD1 or TRBD2 (5 bases each). The CDR3 contains 14 residues. Germline CDR1 is MDHEN and CDR2 is SYDVKM. Trimming took 6 bases from V and 7 from J, leaving 15 bases between them.

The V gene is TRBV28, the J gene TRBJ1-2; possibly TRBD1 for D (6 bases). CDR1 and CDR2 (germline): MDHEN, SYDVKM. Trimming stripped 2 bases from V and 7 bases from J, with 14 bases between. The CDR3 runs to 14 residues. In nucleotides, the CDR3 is TGTGCCAGCAGTTTAATGCAGGGGTGGAGTGGCTACACCTTC. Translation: CASSLMQGWSGYTF.

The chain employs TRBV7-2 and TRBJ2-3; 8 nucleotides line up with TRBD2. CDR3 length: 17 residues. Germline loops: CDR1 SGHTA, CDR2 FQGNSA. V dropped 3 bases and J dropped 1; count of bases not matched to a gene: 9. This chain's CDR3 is CASSFHVSGSGTDTQYF. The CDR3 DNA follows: TGTGCCAGCAGCTTCCATGTAAGCGGGAGCGGCACAGATACGCAGTATTTT.

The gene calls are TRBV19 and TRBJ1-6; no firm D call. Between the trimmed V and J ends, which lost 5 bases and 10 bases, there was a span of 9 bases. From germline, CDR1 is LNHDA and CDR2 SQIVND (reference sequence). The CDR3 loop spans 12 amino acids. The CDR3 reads CASSHSKSPLHF. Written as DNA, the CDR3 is TGTGCCAGTAGTCATTCCAAATCACCCCTCCACTTT. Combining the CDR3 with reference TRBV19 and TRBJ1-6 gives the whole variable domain DGGITQSPKYLFRKEGQNVTLSCEQNLNHDAMYWYRQDPGQGLRLIYYSQIVNDFQKGDIAEGYSVSREKKESFPLTVTSAQKNPTAFYLCASSHSKSPLHFGNGTRLTVT.

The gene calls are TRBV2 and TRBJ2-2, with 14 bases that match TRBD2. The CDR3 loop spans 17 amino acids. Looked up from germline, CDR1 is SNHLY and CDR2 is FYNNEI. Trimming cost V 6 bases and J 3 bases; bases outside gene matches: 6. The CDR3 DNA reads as TGTGCCAGCAGGCGCGGACTAGCGGGAGGACACACCGGGGAGCTGTTTTTT. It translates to CASRRGLAGGHTGELFF.

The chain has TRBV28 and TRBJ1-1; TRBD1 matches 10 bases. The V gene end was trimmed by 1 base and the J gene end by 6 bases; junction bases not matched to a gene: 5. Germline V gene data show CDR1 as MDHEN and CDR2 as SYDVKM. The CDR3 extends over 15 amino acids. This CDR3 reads CASSLYGTGEPEAFF. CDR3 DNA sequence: TGTGCCAGCAGTTTATACGGGACAGGGGAACCTGAAGCTTTCTTT. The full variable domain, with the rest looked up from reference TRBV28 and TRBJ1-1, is DVKVTQSSRYLVKRTGEKVFLECVQDMDHENMFWYRQDPGLGLRLIYFSYDVKMKEKGDIPEGYSVSREKKERFSLILESASTNQTSMYLCASSLYGTGEPEAFFGQGTRLTVV.

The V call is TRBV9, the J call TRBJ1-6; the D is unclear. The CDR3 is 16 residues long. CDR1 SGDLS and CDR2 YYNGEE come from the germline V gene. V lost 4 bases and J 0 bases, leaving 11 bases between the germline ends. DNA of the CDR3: TGTGCCAGCAGCTTGACCCTTAGCTCCTATAATTCACCCCTCCACTTT. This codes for CASSLTLSSYNSPLHF.

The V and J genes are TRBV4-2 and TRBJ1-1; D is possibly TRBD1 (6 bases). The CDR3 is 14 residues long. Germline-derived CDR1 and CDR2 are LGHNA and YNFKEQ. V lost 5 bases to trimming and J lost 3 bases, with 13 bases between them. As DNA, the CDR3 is TGTGCCAGCAGCTTGTGGGGGGCCGACACTGAAGCTTTCTTT. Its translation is CASSLWGADTEAFF.